This T cell receptor (beta chain) comes out of a study of T cells in Graves' hyperthyroidism and ophthalmopathy. Study in general: Peripheral blood draws took place at initial diagnosis, ahead of any treatment. Study outcomes and limitations: The model's output predicted ophthalmopathy at a median of roughly 6.9 months prior to onset.

Thyroid ultrasound, orbital computed tomography, clinical symptoms, and serum thyroxine and TRAb underpinned diagnoses. What was amplified from RNA transcripts were TCR beta CDR3 regions. Using the HTBI primer set, a first-round RT-PCR was run on the TCR CDR3. TCRdb re-derived calls from the multiplex PCR reads in MiXCR, one entry per CDR3 protein. The table includes hundreds of thousands of distinct CDR3 sequences, less than 20% detected once. This clonotype was counted ten times or more. The antigen is undetermined. Sequenced material: blood. The clonotype comes from a woman under 30 with Graves' hyperthyroidism that later progressed to Graves' ophthalmopathy.

CDR3 amino acids: CASSSGWEQFF. The CDR3 DNA follows: TGTGCCAGCAGCTCAGGCTGGGAGCAGTTCTTC. The chain has TRBV7-9 and TRBJ2-1, with D unresolved. The CDR3 loop spans 11 amino acids. Germline loops: CDR1 SEHNR, CDR2 FQNEAQ (reference sequence). Trimming left V 4 bases short and J 10 bases short, with 8 bases between.